Here is one T cell receptor beta chain with its context. The antigen this receptor binds is unknown. Within one base of it there is no much larger clone, and no base qualities were kept. This sample is part of a study of T cell responses to AZD1222 COVID-19 vaccine (dated by TCRdb to the early 2020s). Background for the entire study: AZD1222 recipients whose second dose came at about 4 weeks and those whose second dose came at about 12 weeks were combined into one group, since spike-specific TCR depth and breadth did not differ between the two schedules. A total of under 250 trial participants underwent TCR sequencing, of whom more than 200 had received two doses of AZD1222 and approximately 26 had received two doses of the MenACWY control vaccine. Trial participants were enrolled by age into 18-55, 56-69 and 70-plus year subgroups, with roughly 160, 29 and 62 TCR-sequenced participants respectively. Overall study outcomes, separate from this receptor: Epitopes outside the regions mutated in the B.1.351 and B.1.1.7 variants were reportedly recognized by nearly half of the unique spike-specific TCRs. Vaccine-associated CD4 TCRs spanned the whole spike protein, with dominant responses in regions 160-218 and 743-854. Participants were mostly white British and included more females than males, and it was suggested by the authors that clonal diversity may have been underestimated. Because no day 14 peak-response samples were available, repertoires were characterized only after the peak T cell response. The 56-69-year group was small, and its depth increase did not reach significance, likely because of low power. Spike-specific TCR breadth and depth rose significantly after two AZD1222 doses compared with day 0 and with MenACWY recipients. Conclusions about previously exposed vaccinees are limited, since just five to seven AZD1222 recipients were seropositive for SARS-CoV-2 at baseline.

This specimen's time point label, interpreted: baseline before first vaccination. The vaccinee samples were drawn from two UK trials, COV001 and COV002, one of which was a single-blind randomized controlled phase 2/3 trial testing AZD1222 (ChAdOx1 nCoV-19) in healthy adults. Trial participant PBMC samples were collected at day 0 and day 28 after the second dose for TCRbeta chain sequencing. The CDR3 regions of human TCRbeta chains were subjected to immunosequencing. The source study handled its data this way. Repertoire TCRs were checked for matches against a reference library of SARS-CoV-2-specific TCRs that had been generated using the MIRA antigen-specificity platform. Breadth was defined as the fraction of unique TCRs that were SARS-CoV-2-associated, and depth was defined as the fraction of total T cells that were SARS-CoV-2-associated. Using the MIRA data, every spike-specific TCR was mapped to the spike region that the TCR reacted to and assigned to either a CD4 or a CD8 class. Log10-transformed breadth and depth values were compared by one-way ANOVA with Sidak's multiple comparisons tests. In its TCRdb copy, this immuneACCESS table keeps in-frame sequences only and misses some clones. Where compared with another copy, unresolved V genes explain less than half of these, and the others have no known cause. The V and J calls and clone size were taken over from that table, and D and trimming were inferred from the DNA. The sample contains 95,000 to 150,000 clones, 92% of them found a single time. 11% to 15% of the sample comes from the top ten.

This receptor was taken from an adult in good health. The input for sequencing was peripheral blood, taken on day 0 of AZD1222 vaccination.

The nucleotide sequence is TGTGCCAGCTCCACGGAGGTTGGCACTGAAGCTTTCTTT. Translation gives CASSTEVGTEAFF. The sequence links TRBV5-4 to TRBJ1-1, with no confident D gene call. V sheds 7 bases and J sheds 4 bases, leaving 14 bases between their ends. CDR1 and CDR2 (SGHNT, YYREEE) derive from the germline V gene (reference sequence). The CDR3 starts with the cysteine, ends with the phenylalanine, and has 13 residues. Of the read, only the CDR3 DNA is kept; its 39 bases are in frame from base 1.